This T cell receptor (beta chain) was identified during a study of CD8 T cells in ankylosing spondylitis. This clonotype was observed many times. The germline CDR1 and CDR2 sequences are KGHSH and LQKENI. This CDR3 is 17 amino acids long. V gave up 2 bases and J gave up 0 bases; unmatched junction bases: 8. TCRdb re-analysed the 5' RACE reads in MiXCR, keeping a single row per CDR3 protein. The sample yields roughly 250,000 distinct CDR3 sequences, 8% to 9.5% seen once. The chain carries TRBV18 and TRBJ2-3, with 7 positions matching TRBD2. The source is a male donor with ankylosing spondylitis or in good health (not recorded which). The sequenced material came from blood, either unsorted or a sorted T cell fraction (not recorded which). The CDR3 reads CASSPGIAGASTDTQYF. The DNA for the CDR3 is TGTGCCAGCTCACCAGGAATAGCGGGCGCTAGCACAGATACGCAGTATTTT.